Presented here are 32 T cell receptor beta chains from one specimen sequenced in a study of blood T cells in healthy people across ages. A J-beta primer mix and a sample-barcoded 5' primer were used in a second PCR of roughly 7 to 12 cycles. TCRdb called the 5' RACE reads again in MiXCR, with one record for every CDR3 protein. The sample yields about 900,000 distinct CDR3 sequences, roughly 48% seen once. What was sequenced was blood. The receptors here all came from a man aged 30 to 45 in good health.

The CDR3 DNA follows: TGTGCCAGCAATCGCGGGGGGGGCAATCAGCCCCAGCATTTT. It encodes CASNRGGGNQPQHF. The chain is built from TRBV6-2 or TRBV6-3 and TRBJ1-5; tentative D call: TRBD1 (5 bases). Per the germline V gene, CDR1 is MNHEY and CDR2 is SVGEGT. This CDR3 spans 14 amino acids. The V end lost 7 bases, the J end lost 2 bases, and 12 bases lay between the germline ends.

Only a few counts were recorded for this clonotype. The rearrangement links TRBV20-1 to TRBJ1-2; D remains unclear. Germline V gene lookup returns CDR1 DFQATT and CDR2 SNEGSKA (reference sequence). The germline V and J ends were trimmed by 1 base and 4 bases, with 7 bases remaining between them. The CDR3 consists of 12 residues. CDR3 sequence: CSARGTVYGYTF. Here the CDR3 DNA reads TGCAGTGCTAGAGGGACTGTCTATGGCTACACCTTC.

The chain combines TRBV3-1 with TRBJ2-1; D is possibly TRBD2 (6 bases). CDR3 length equals 15 residues. In germline, CDR1 is LGHDT, CDR2 YNNKEL (reference sequence). Deletions cut 7 bases from V and 0 bases from J, with 13 bases between. CDR3 coding DNA: TGTGCCAGCAAATTAGCGGCCGGCTCCTACAATGAGCAGTTCTTC. Its translation: CASKLAAGSYNEQFF.

The rearrangement links TRBV18 to TRBJ1-3, with D possibly matching TRBD1 (6 bases). CDR1 KGHSH and CDR2 LQKENI come from the germline V gene. CDR3 length: 16 amino acids. Trimming shortened V by 3 bases and J by 3 bases, and 15 bases separated the two germline ends. This CDR3 is CASSPSARTVGNTIYF. DNA for the CDR3: TGTGCCAGCTCACCGTCTGCAAGGACAGTTGGAAACACCATATATTTT.

The V call is TRBV12-5, the J call TRBJ2-3; 9 bases line up with TRBD1. CDR3 length: 15 amino acids. V shed 3 bases and J 2 bases; nucleotides not matched to a gene: 3. Germline V gene sequence: CDR1 LGHNT, CDR2 FRNRAP. CDR3 nucleotides: TGTGCTAGTGGTTTCGGGACAGGGCACACAGATACGCAGTATTTT. This encodes CASGFGTGHTDTQYF.

This chain joins TRBV29-1 and TRBJ2-5; 10 bases map to TRBD1. With the DNA end fitting TRBJ2-7 better, the J assignment may be wrong. The length of the CDR3 is 14 residues. The V gene's germline CDR1 is SQVTM and CDR2 ANQGSEA. The DNA of the CDR3 is TGCAGCGTCCTTGGGGACAGGGGAGCCTACGAGCAGTACTTC. Translated, it gives CSVLGDRGAYEQYF.

This clonotype appeared a few times. This chain connects TRBV2 to TRBJ2-1; tentatively, D is TRBD1 or TRBD2 (5 bases each). Germline V gene data show CDR1 as SNHLY and CDR2 as FYNNEI. The CDR3 runs to 15 residues. V was clipped by 6 bases and J by 8 bases, with 20 bases between them. The CDR3: CASRKSDKRGDEQFF. The CDR3 nucleotides are TGTGCCAGCAGGAAATCGGACAAACGAGGGGATGAGCAGTTCTTC.

The chain links TRBV28 to TRBJ1-2; TRBD1 matches at 7 bases. CDR1 is MDHEN and CDR2 is SYDVKM in the germline V gene. The CDR3 has 15 residues. V shed 5 bases, J shed 7 bases, and the junction held 13 bases outside the gene matches. The CDR3 sequence: CASSAPDRPPSGYTF. The DNA of the CDR3 is TGTGCCAGCAGTGCCCCGGACAGGCCCCCCTCTGGCTACACCTTC.

There are a few counts of this clonotype. This sequence joins TRBV9 and TRBJ2-1, with TRBD2 identical over 8 bases. J was trimmed by 6 bases and V by 2 bases; bases with no gene match: 13. Per germline, CDR1 SGDLS and CDR2 YYNGEE. The CDR3 consists of 17 residues. The CDR3 region is CASSVMTSENLGNEQFF. CDR3 coding DNA: TGTGCCAGCAGCGTGATGACTAGCGAGAACCTCGGCAATGAGCAGTTCTTC.

In DNA form, the CDR3 reads TGTGCCAGCAGTTTTGGGCAGACGAACACCGGGGAGCTGTTTTTT. Translation gives CASSFGQTNTGELFF. The rearrangement joins TRBV12-3 or TRBV12-4 to TRBJ2-2; no clear D gene. The CDR3 has 15 residues. With 3 bases removed from V and 0 bases from J, the gap between germline ends came to 8 bases.

On this clonotype itself: The junction shows a germline mismatch at one end, possibly a read error. The chain employs TRBV4-1 and TRBJ2-5; 8 nucleotides match TRBD1. Judging by the DNA end, TRBJ2-7 fits better; the J call may be wrong. This CDR3 contains 16 residues. Germline assignment: CDR1 MGHRA and CDR2 YSYEKL. This CDR3 reads CVSSQGRTGFSYEQYF. CDR3 DNA: TGCGTCAGCAGCCAAGGGAGGACAGGGTTTTCCTACGAGCAGTACTTC.

This clonotype came up a few times. The gene calls are TRBV20-1 and TRBJ1-6, with D unclear. The germline V gene encodes CDR1 DFQATT and CDR2 SNEGSKA (reference sequence). Trimming took 1 base from V and 4 from J, leaving 5 bases between them. This CDR3 comprises 13 residues. CDR3 nucleotides: TGCAGTGCTAGAGGTAGTTATAATTCACCCCTCCACTTT. Translation gives CSARGSYNSPLHF.

This clonotype occurred a few times. The CDR3 coding sequence is TGCGCCAGCAGCCAAGCAGCGGGGCCTTCCTACGAGCAGTACTTC. This translates into CASSQAAGPSYEQYF. V gene TRBV4-3 combines with J gene TRBJ2-7; 7 positions match TRBD2. The V and J ends lost 1 base and 1 base, in that order; junction bases with no gene match: 4. The CDR3 contains 15 residues. From germline, CDR1 is LGHNA and CDR2 YSLEER.

This rearrangement joins TRBV7-2 to TRBJ2-1; D not certain. There are 14 residues in the CDR3. The germline V and J ends were trimmed by 4 bases and 9 bases, with 16 bases remaining between them. CDR1 SGHTA and CDR2 FQGNSA come from the germline V gene. The CDR3 region is CASSSALEHSEQFF. DNA for the CDR3: TGTGCCAGCAGCTCAGCACTTGAACACAGTGAGCAGTTCTTC.

This sequence joins TRBV4-3 and TRBJ1-5; D gene unclear. The V and J ends lost 0 bases and 1 base respectively, with 10 bases between them. The germline V gene encodes CDR1 LGHNA and CDR2 YSLEER. This CDR3 comprises 16 residues. The CDR3 nucleotides are TGCGCCAGCAGCCAAGATGCTATCGGGAGCAATCAGCCCCAGCATTTT. It encodes CASSQDAIGSNQPQHF.

The sample holds a few counts of this clonotype. The V and J genes are TRBV7-9 and TRBJ2-4, with TRBD1 matching 9 bases. V shed 3 bases and J 3 bases; nucleotides not matched to a gene: 3. The CDR3 is 15 amino acids. CDR1 is SEHNR, CDR2 FQNEAQ, per germline (reference sequence). CDR3 in DNA: TGTGCCAGCAGCTTCGGGACAGGGTTCAAAAACATTCAGTACTTC. Translation gives CASSFGTGFKNIQYF.

The CDR3 region is CSAMSRWNTEAFF. The CDR3 DNA follows: TGCAGTGCTATGTCCAGGTGGAACACTGAAGCTTTCTTT. The genes are TRBV20-1 and TRBJ1-1; D call uncertain. The CDR3 length is 13 residues. V was clipped by 4 bases and J by 1 base, with 10 bases between them. Germline V gives CDR1 DFQATT, CDR2 SNEGSKA (reference sequence).

There are a few counts of this clonotype. The chain has TRBV28 and TRBJ1-5; 7 bases are a match to TRBD1. V gave up 8 bases and J gave up 6 bases; unmatched junction bases: 10. This CDR3 contains 14 residues. Germline values: CDR1 MDHEN, CDR2 SYDVKM. The CDR3 reads CASGQTGEIQPQHF. CDR3 bases: TGTGCCAGCGGACAAACAGGGGAGATTCAGCCCCAGCATTTT.

This clonotype was picked up a small number of times. The V call is TRBV9, the J call TRBJ1-2; the match to TRBD1 covers 7 bases. Germline trimming cut 7 bases from V and 4 bases from J; bases unmatched to any gene: 7. The CDR3 loop spans 13 amino acids. Germline lookup yields CDR1 SGDLS and CDR2 YYNGEE. CDR3 loop: CASGGGAVYGYTF. CDR3 DNA: TGTGCCAGCGGAGGGGGCGCAGTCTATGGCTACACCTTC.

The table lists this clonotype with a few counts. J is TRBJ2-3 and V is TRBV5-1; D possibly corresponds to TRBD2 (5 bases). Germline CDR1 SGHRS, CDR2 YFSETQ. The V and J ends lost 0 bases and 1 base respectively, with 9 bases between them. CDR3 length equals 15 residues. CDR3 region: CASSLADSGTDTQYF. The CDR3 nucleotides are TGCGCCAGCAGCTTGGCCGATAGCGGCACAGATACGCAGTATTTT.

The J gene is TRBJ1-2, the V gene TRBV5-6, with D unresolved. The V and J ends lost 4 bases and 4 bases respectively, with 23 bases between them. Germline V gives CDR1 SGHDT, CDR2 YYEEEE. This CDR3 is 17 amino acids long. CDR3 in amino acids: CASSNEELPLAIYGYTF. For the CDR3, the DNA is TGTGCCAGCAGCAACGAGGAGTTGCCGCTGGCGATCTATGGCTACACCTTC.

The genes are TRBV18 and TRBJ2-3, with no clear D. The V end lost 0 bases, the J end lost 5 bases, and 6 bases lay between the germline ends. CDR1 is KGHSH, CDR2 LQKENI, per germline. This CDR3 spans 13 amino acids. CDR3 amino acids: CASSPPMVDTQYF. CDR3 DNA: TGTGCCAGCTCACCACCGATGGTAGATACGCAGTATTTT.

V usage is TRBV20-1 and J usage is TRBJ1-1; the match to TRBD1 covers 10 bases. With V trimmed by 6 bases and J by 9 bases, 4 bases remained unmatched. This CDR3 region has 11 residues. Germline lookup yields CDR1 DFQATT and CDR2 SNEGSKA (reference sequence). The CDR3 sequence: CSAQGQGQAFF. DNA of the CDR3: TGCAGTGCACAGGGACAGGGGCAAGCTTTCTTT.

J is TRBJ2-3 and V is TRBV3-1, with D perhaps assigned TRBD1 or TRBD2 (5 bases each). V lost 2 bases, J lost 0 bases, and 9 bases lay in between. In germline, CDR1 is LGHDT, CDR2 YNNKEL (reference sequence). CDR3 length equals 15 residues. In DNA, the CDR3 is TGTGCCAGCAGCCAACCGGGACGGAGCACAGATACGCAGTATTTT. Its translation is CASSQPGRSTDTQYF.

The rearrangement joins TRBV9 to TRBJ2-3; a weak D match, TRBD1 (5 bases). The germline V and J ends were trimmed by 9 bases and 6 bases, with 20 bases remaining between them. The germline CDR1 and CDR2 sequences are SGDLS and YYNGEE. The CDR3 has 14 amino acids. CDR3 sequence reads: CANSDVRANDTQYF. Written as DNA, the CDR3 is TGTGCCAACTCCGACGTCAGGGCTAATGATACGCAGTATTTT.

V is TRBV10-3 and J is TRBJ1-3; D gene ambiguous. Germline loops: CDR1 ENHRY, CDR2 SYGVKD. The CDR3 contains 13 residues. The V gene lost 10 bases and the J gene lost 0 bases, with 10 bases spanning the gap. Here the CDR3 reads CATHRSSGNTIYF. CDR3 DNA sequence: TGTGCCACCCACCGGAGCTCTGGAAACACCATATATTTT.

The chain joins TRBV6-2 or TRBV6-3 to TRBJ2-3; 9 positions match TRBD2. V lost 8 bases and J lost 2; bases outside the gene matches: 5. This CDR3 is built from 14 residues. Germline CDR1 is MNHEY and CDR2 is SVGEGT. The CDR3 nucleotides read TGTGCCAGCTACGGGACTAGCCACACAGATACGCAGTATTTT. As protein: CASYGTSHTDTQYF.

A note on this clonotype: The junction departs from the called germline gene at one end, perhaps through a read error. The chain uses TRBV14 and TRBJ2-5, with D perhaps TRBD1 or TRBD2 (5 bases each). The CDR3 sequence is 14 residues long. Per germline, CDR1 SGHDN and CDR2 FVKESK. The CDR3 DNA reads as TGTGCCAGTAGCCAGGGACCGAGACAAGAGACCCAGTACTTC. It encodes CASSQGPRQETQYF. The whole variable domain, filled in from reference TRBV14 and TRBJ2-5, reads EAGVTQFPSHSVIEKGQTVTLRCDPISGHDNLYWYRRVMGKEIKFLLHFVKESKQDESGMPNNRFLAERTGGTYSTLKVQPAELEDSGVYFCASSQGPRQETQYFGPGTRLLVL.

The J gene is TRBJ2-5, the V gene TRBV6-2 or TRBV6-3; 11 bases map to TRBD2. Per the germline V gene, CDR1 is MNHEY and CDR2 is SVGEGT. This CDR3 comprises 15 residues. V gave up 4 bases and J gave up 4 bases; unmatched junction bases: 5. CDR3 sequence (DNA): TGTGCCAGCAGTTCATTACTAGCGGGGGCAGAGACCCAGTACTTC. Translating gives CASSSLLAGAETQYF.

This CDR3 is CASSQEASNQPQHF. DNA of the CDR3: TGTGCCAGCAGCCAAGAGGCTAGCAATCAGCCCCAGCATTTT. The chain links TRBV3-1 to TRBJ1-5; D gene unclear. The CDR3 extends over 14 amino acids. Germline-derived CDR1 and CDR2 are LGHDT and YNNKEL (reference sequence). Trimming removed 0 bases from V and 0 bases from J, with 3 bases in between.

This chain connects TRBV7-9 to TRBJ2-7; D remains unclear. CDR3 length: 12 residues. The V end was cut by 4 bases, the J end by 6 bases, with 10 bases between. Germline V gene lookup returns CDR1 SEHNR and CDR2 FQNEAQ (reference sequence). DNA of the CDR3: TGTGCCAGCAGCTGGGGAAATCCCGAGCAGTACTTC. Residues: CASSWGNPEQYF.

This rearrangement joins TRBV29-1 to TRBJ1-5; D may be TRBD1 (5 bases). This CDR3 has 12 residues. CDR1 is SQVTM, CDR2 ANQGSEA, per germline. Trimming removed 6 bases at V and 1 base at J, with 7 bases between. Written as DNA, the CDR3 is TGCAGCGTGACAGAGAGCAATCAGCCCCAGCATTTT. Translating gives CSVTESNQPQHF.